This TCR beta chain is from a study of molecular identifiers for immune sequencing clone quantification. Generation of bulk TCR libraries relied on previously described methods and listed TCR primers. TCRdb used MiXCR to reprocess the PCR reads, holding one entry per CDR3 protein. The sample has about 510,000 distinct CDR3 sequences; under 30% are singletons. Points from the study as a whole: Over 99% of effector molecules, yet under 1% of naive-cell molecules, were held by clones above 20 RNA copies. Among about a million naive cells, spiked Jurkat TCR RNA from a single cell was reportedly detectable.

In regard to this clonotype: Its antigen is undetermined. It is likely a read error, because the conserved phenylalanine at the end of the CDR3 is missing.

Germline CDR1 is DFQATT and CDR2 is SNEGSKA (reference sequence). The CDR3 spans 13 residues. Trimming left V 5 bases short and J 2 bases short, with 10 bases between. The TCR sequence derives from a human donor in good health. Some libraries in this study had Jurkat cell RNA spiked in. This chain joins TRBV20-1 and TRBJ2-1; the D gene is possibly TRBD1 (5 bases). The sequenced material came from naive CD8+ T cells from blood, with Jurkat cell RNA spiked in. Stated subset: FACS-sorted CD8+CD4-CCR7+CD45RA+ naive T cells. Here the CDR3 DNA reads TGCAGTGCTCACCAGGGAACCTACAATGAGCAGTTCATC. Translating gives CSAHQGTYNEQFI.